A selection of T cell receptor beta chains follows, all from one sample in a study of blood T cell repertoires in COVID-19. TCRdb keeps only in-frame clones here, not all; method: immunoSEQ multiplex PCR. The table lists approximately 250,000 clones, approximately 83% of them singletons, with approximately 7% in the top ten. Sequenced: peripheral blood. The receptor set was obtained from a woman aged 50 to 60 with acute or convalescent COVID-19. CDR3s include the opening cysteine and the closing phenylalanine or tryptophan. The D gene is left open where the match is weak. Size tells how often a clone was seen (once, few, many) or the class of an expanded clone, and some rows leave it out.

cdr3_length clone_size j_call d_call v_call cdr3_aa cdr3_nt
14 NA TRBJ1-6 NA TRBV5-1 CASSFRGEDSPLHF TGCGCCAGCAGCTTTCGAGGGGAGGATTCACCCCTCCACTTT
14 few TRBJ2-5 NA TRBV7-8 CASSLGYREETQYF TGTGCCAGCAGCTTAGGGTACAGGGAAGAGACCCAGTACTTC
13 NA TRBJ1-1 NA TRBV13 CASSPLRNTEAFF TGTGCCAGCAGCCCCCTTCGGAACACTGAAGCTTTCTTT
15 once TRBJ2-1 TRBD2 TRBV12-5 CASGLVLAGDNEQFF TGTGCTAGTGGTTTGGTGTTAGCGGGAGACAATGAGCAGTTCTTC
16 NA TRBJ2-1 NA TRBV5-6 CASSFKFTGRSYEQFF TGTGCCAGCAGCTTTAAGTTCACAGGGAGAAGCTACGAGCAGTTCTTC
14 NA TRBJ2-1 TRBD2 TRBV10-3 CAISPTSEYNEQFF TGTGCCATCAGTCCAACTAGCGAGTACAATGAGCAGTTCTTC
15 NA TRBJ2-1 NA TRBV5-6 CASSLGGRSGNEQFF TGTGCCAGCAGCTTGGGGGGTCGGAGCGGCAATGAGCAGTTCTTC
12 NA TRBJ2-5 NA TRBV19 CASNTGRETQYF TGTGCCAGTAATACAGGCAGGGAGACCCAGTACTTC
14 NA TRBJ1-1 NA TRBV28 CASSPGGGYTEAFF TGTGCCAGCAGCCCCGGCGGGGGATACACTGAAGCTTTCTTT
16 few TRBJ2-7 TRBD2 TRBV11-2 CASSLPGLAGAYEQYF TGTGCCAGCAGCTTACCTGGACTAGCGGGGGCCTACGAGCAGTACTTC
14 NA TRBJ2-7 NA TRBV5-6 CASSLWQGNDEQYF TGTGCCAGCAGCTTGTGGCAGGGAAACGACGAGCAGTACTTC
17 NA TRBJ2-6 TRBD1 TRBV18 CASSPELTGTGANVLTF TGTGCCAGCTCACCCGAACTGACAGGGACCGGGGCCAACGTCCTGACTTTC
13 NA TRBJ2-2 NA TRBV11-3 CASLRRGTGELFF TGTGCTTCGTTGCGTAGGGGCACCGGGGAGCTGTTTTTT
14 NA TRBJ2-3 NA TRBV7-7 CASSLVGGTDTQYF TGTGCTAGCAGCTTAGTCGGAGGCACAGATACGCAGTATTTT
14 NA TRBJ2-7 TRBD2 TRBV5-1 CASSSGLAESWQYF TGCGCCAGCAGCTCAGGACTAGCGGAGTCTTGGCAGTACTTC
12 NA TRBJ1-1 NA TRBV10-1 CASSEQGTEAFF TGCGCCAGCAGTGAACAGGGAACTGAAGCTTTCTTT
13 NA TRBJ1-6 TRBD1 TRBV10-1 CASSRRDRSRLHF TGCGCCAGCAGTAGACGGGACAGGTCCCGACTCCACTTT
13 NA TRBJ1-4 TRBD1 TRBV5-6 CASSLGDRDKLFF TGTGCCAGCAGCTTGGGGGACAGGGATAAACTGTTTTTT
16 NA TRBJ2-5 TRBD2 TRBV4-2 CASSHLSGGAPETQYF TGTGCCAGCAGCCACCTTAGCGGGGGGGCCCCAGAGACCCAGTACTTC
14 NA TRBJ1-2 TRBD1 TRBV7-2 CASSSHAGGGGYTF TGTGCCAGCAGCTCCCACGCAGGGGGAGGCGGCTACACCTTC
13 once TRBJ1-6 NA TRBV6-5 CASSHPEGGALHF TGTGCCAGCAGCCACCCGGAGGGCGGAGCCCTCCACTTT
13 NA TRBJ2-3 NA TRBV18 CASSSSGADTQYF TGTGCCAGCTCTTCCTCGGGAGCAGATACGCAGTATTTT
15 NA TRBJ2-7 NA TRBV6-2/TRBV6-3 CASSYTLTGAYEQYF TGTGCCAGCAGTTACACCCTGACAGGAGCCTACGAGCAGTACTTC
15 NA TRBJ1-2 NA TRBV28 CASSYQEIWNYGYTF TGTGCCAGCAGTTACCAGGAAATTTGGAACTATGGCTACACCTTC
16 few TRBJ2-7 TRBD2 TRBV7-2 CASSLVGSGESYEQYF TGTGCCAGCAGCTTAGTTGGTAGCGGGGAGTCCTACGAGCAGTACTTC
15 NA TRBJ2-1 NA TRBV24-1 CATSEAVPGNNEQFF TGTGCCACCAGTGAAGCTGTTCCGGGAAACAATGAGCAGTTCTTC
12 once TRBJ2-7 TRBD2 TRBV28 CACTSGGSEQYF TGTGCCTGTACTAGCGGGGGTTCCGAGCAGTACTTC
14 NA TRBJ1-1 NA TRBV5-6 CASSIQGQNTEAFF TGTGCCAGCAGTATCCAAGGACAGAACACTGAAGCTTTCTTT
16 NA TRBJ1-6 TRBD1 TRBV6-5 CASSYSGQGPNSPLHF TGTGCCAGCAGTTACTCGGGACAGGGGCCCAATTCACCCCTCCACTTT
17 NA TRBJ1-6 TRBD1 TRBV10-3 CAISEPGQGTNSVPLHF TGTGCCATCAGTGAGCCAGGACAGGGCACAAATTCTGTACCCCTCCACTTT